The TCR beta chain described here comes from a study of blood T cells in healthy people across ages (dated by TCRdb to 2013 to 2016). Regarding the research as a whole: In model experiments, template switching captured about one uniquely barcoded TCR beta cDNA molecule for every two T cells. The study measured age-related changes in TCR beta repertoire diversity using deep sequencing normalized with unique cDNA molecular identifiers. Donors were grouped into four age groups: young (average roughly 15 years), middle-aged (roughly 37), aged (about 60) and long-lived (around 80). To avoid experimental bias, donors of different ages were spread randomly across the sequencing lanes. Using the same blood draw, the study looked at two additional independent replicas of 1 million unique cDNA reads for two donors, one aged 18 to 30 and the other aged 80 or older. The study at large found these results: A strong correlation was found between observed TCR beta diversity and the percentage of naive T cells measured by flow cytometry. The CMV infection status of donors was not known, potentially confounding age-related changes in expanded clonotypes. Bulk unsorted PBMC profiling prevented conclusive comparison of naive and antigen-experienced compartments. As age increased, observed TCR beta diversity per million T cells dropped in a roughly linear way, and a significant reduction was already evident by age 40. Total diversity estimates from one million sequenced T cells were considered lower bounds and underestimates. Compared with the aged group, the long-lived group had more naive CD4+ T cells, fewer expanded clones and increased TCR diversity, a pattern suggesting age selection.

Receptor amplification or capture employed 5' RACE. The instrument given in TCRdb is Illumina HiSeq 2500. A second roughly 6 to 11 cycle PCR used a sample-barcoded 5' primer and a J-beta primer mix. A unique molecular identifier was introduced onto each TCR beta cDNA molecule by a template-switch 5' adaptor carrying 12 random nucleotides. Each sample yielded at least 2.5 million CDR3-containing paired-end reads. The Mint cDNA synthesis kit, primed by a TRBC-specific oligonucleotide, was used to synthesize first-strand cDNA from all RNA. All cDNA was treated with uracil-DNA glycosylase and then went through a first 18-cycle PCR with the universal primers M1SS and BC2_uni_R. As for the original processing: Normalization of each sample was performed by random selection of 1 million high-quality reads, each carrying a distinct molecular identifier. Reads sharing molecular identifiers were discarded rather than binned into consensus sequences. MiTCR, set to a Q25 quality threshold and the strictest error-elimination algorithm, was used for CDR3 identification, clonotype clustering and error correction. A nonparametric unseen species model with Euler transformation was used to estimate lower-bound total TCR beta diversity. TCRdb reran the public reads through fastp at Q25 and MiXCR, keeping productive beta chains. Each entry merges the rows of one CDR3 protein and shows their most common DNA and genes. The V and J calls follow TCRdb's processing rather than the paper's. The sample data list around 1.1 million distinct CDR3 sequences, and around two fifths of these were observed just once. The top ten clonotypes cover about an eighth of the sample.

Systemically healthy Caucasian individuals from Russia, approximately 39 in total and aged 6 to 90 years, were included as donors. Approximately 9.7 milliliters of peripheral blood were drawn from each donor into EDTA-treated Vacutainer tubes. Ficoll-Paque density-gradient centrifugation was used to isolate PBMCs, with at least 6 million per sample. Trizol reagent was used to extract total RNA from PBMCs, with at least 5.5 micrograms per sample. For every donor, flow cytometry on a PBMC aliquot measured the percentage of naive CD45RAhigh/CD27high T cells. This clonotype was seen a handful of times. It has no known antigen specificity. Base qualities are not recorded, but no much larger clone differs from it by a single base. The germline V gene sets CDR1 to SGHTA and CDR2 to FQGNSA. Including the terminal cysteine and phenylalanine, the CDR3 comprises 16 residues. Kept here is only the CDR3 DNA, which spans 48 bases and is read in frame from base 1. V is trimmed back by 5 bases and J by 0 bases, and the junction contains 9 bases that no gene match accounts for.

The V and J genes are TRBV7-2 and TRBJ1-1; 7 middle bases align to TRBD1. The clonotype was recovered from a man aged 18 to 30 in good health. Specimen: blood. The CDR3 region: CASSPSGTDMNTEAFF. The bases read TGTGCCAGCAGCCCCTCCGGGACAGATATGAACACTGAAGCTTTCTTT.